The T cell receptor beta chain described here comes from a study of radiotherapy plus CTLA-4 blockade in lung cancer. Study-wide context: Of all patients, around 20% responded objectively and roughly 31% showed disease control. Regarding the study as a whole: Alongside interferon-beta, early blood T cell clone dynamics were reportedly the best predictor of response. Tumor-derived TCR clones expanded in blood after radiotherapy plus ipilimumab.

Comment on this clone: What it binds is not known.

The study treated chemo-refractory metastatic non-small-cell lung cancer patients with focal radiation plus ipilimumab CTLA-4 blockade. Germline CDR1 reads SGHVS; CDR2 reads FNYEAQ. CDR3 size: 11 residues. V gave up 3 bases and J gave up 3 bases, with 2 bases separating them. Assay used: immunoSEQ multiplex PCR; TCRdb lists only in-frame clones, some missing. The top ten hold approximately 15% of the sample, which has 85,000 to 90,000 clones, around 87% seen once. Sequenced here: peripheral blood, sampled from a patient treated with radiotherapy plus ipilimumab. The chain is built from TRBV7-6 and TRBJ2-5; no firm D call. This clonotype was sampled from a human donor with non-small cell lung cancer that progressed on radiotherapy plus ipilimumab. Written as DNA, the CDR3 is TGTGCCAGCAGCTTGAAAGAGACCCAGTACTTC. This codes for CASSLKETQYF.